This T cell receptor (beta chain) is from a study of blood T cell repertoires in COVID-19. Study in general: The analysed material was cDNA or gDNA that came from T cells, B-cell-depleted T cells, or PBMCs.

Authors' methods: Estimation of nucleated cell counts was performed using reference gene primer amplification. The method was immunoSEQ multiplex PCR; TCRdb's version includes in-frame clones alone and lacks a portion of them. The V and J calls and clone size are taken from that table; D and trimming were inferred from the DNA. The sample lists 140,000 to 150,000 clones; about 88% were seen once. The sequence was collected from a human donor in a cohort sampled during active COVID-19. The sequenced sample consisted of peripheral blood.

In DNA form, the CDR3 reads TGCAGCTTCTCAGGGGCTGATGGCTACACCTTC. Protein product: CSFSGADGYTF. The rearrangement uses TRBV29-1 and TRBJ1-2; maybe TRBD1 (6 bases). Trimming left V 8 bases short and J 6 bases short, with 13 bases between. Germline V lookup: CDR1 SQVTM, CDR2 ANQGSEA. The CDR3 spans 11 residues.